This T cell receptor beta chain came from a study of cytomegalovirus exposure and HLA in healthy donors. The CDR3 consists of 13 residues. Looked up from germline, CDR1 is MNHEY and CDR2 is SMNVEV (reference sequence). V shed 3 bases, J shed 3 bases, and the junction held 0 bases outside the gene matches. The PCR contained 60 Vbeta and 13 Jbeta primers. Profiling relied on immunoSEQ multiplex PCR, and the TCRdb table lists in-frame clones only, not all of them. The repertoire holds about 160,000 clones, with approximately 72% as singletons. V usage is TRBV27 and J usage is TRBJ1-1, with 8 nucleotides matching TRBD1. The specimen sequenced was PBMCs. The clonotype was recovered from a female donor in good health and CMV-seronegative. The CDR3 region is CASSLTGDTEAFF. The CDR3 region has the DNA TGTGCCAGCAGTTTGACAGGGGACACTGAAGCTTTCTTT.